The rows below give T cell receptor beta chains drawn from one sample of a study of T cell responses to AZD1222 COVID-19 vaccine. TCRdb's copy holds only in-frame clones and misses some; the assay was immunoSEQ multiplex PCR. Of some 130,000 clones listed, 70% to 90% are singletons. The sequences come from peripheral blood, collected on day 0 of AZD1222 vaccination. These receptor sequences come from an adult in good health. Both conserved end residues are part of each CDR3. The order of the fields is clone size, CDR3 length, V gene, D gene, J gene, CDR3 DNA, CDR3 protein. D genes are given only for firm matches. The size of a clone is reported for some rows only, either as once, few or many, or as a class for expanded clones.

clone_size: few; cdr3_length: 14; v_call: TRBV7-9; d_call: .; j_call: TRBJ2-5; cdr3_nt: TGTGCCAGCGAGGAGGGGGGTGGGGAAGAGACCCAGTACTTC; cdr3_aa: CASEEGGGEETQYF
clone_size: .; cdr3_length: 15; v_call: TRBV3-1/TRBV3-2; d_call: .; j_call: TRBJ2-7; cdr3_nt: TGTGCCAGCAGCCAAGGGTTGCGGGGTGGGCGCGAGCAGTACTTC; cdr3_aa: CASSQGLRGGREQYF
clone_size: .; cdr3_length: 13; v_call: TRBV30; d_call: .; j_call: TRBJ1-4; cdr3_nt: TGTGCCTGGAGTGAGCGGTGGGCCGAAAAACTGTTTTTT; cdr3_aa: CAWSERWAEKLFF
clone_size: .; cdr3_length: 14; v_call: TRBV6-5; d_call: .; j_call: TRBJ2-2; cdr3_nt: TGTGCCAGCAGAGTACCAGGATTTACCGGGGAGCTGTTTTTT; cdr3_aa: CASRVPGFTGELFF
clone_size: once; cdr3_length: 14; v_call: TRBV19; d_call: TRBD1; j_call: TRBJ1-1; cdr3_nt: TGTGCCAGTACTTACCAGACAGGGGGCACTGAAGCTTTCTTT; cdr3_aa: CASTYQTGGTEAFF
clone_size: .; cdr3_length: 18; v_call: TRBV30; d_call: .; j_call: TRBJ2-6; cdr3_nt: TGTGCCTGGAACACCGCCCGGACAGCTAAGTCTGGGGCCAACGTCCTGACTTTC; cdr3_aa: CAWNTARTAKSGANVLTF
clone_size: .; cdr3_length: 14; v_call: TRBV6-5; d_call: .; j_call: TRBJ1-2; cdr3_nt: TGTGCCAGCAGCCTCGGGGGGCGCCTCTATGGCTACACCTTC; cdr3_aa: CASSLGGRLYGYTF
clone_size: .; cdr3_length: 14; v_call: TRBV7-9; d_call: .; j_call: TRBJ2-7; cdr3_nt: TGTGCCAGCAGCCTCGCACATTTACCCTACGAGCAGTACTTC; cdr3_aa: CASSLAHLPYEQYF
clone_size: .; cdr3_length: 16; v_call: TRBV24-1; d_call: TRBD2; j_call: TRBJ2-7; cdr3_nt: TGTGCCACCAGTGCCCGGACTAGCGGGAGTACGTACGAGCAGTACTTC; cdr3_aa: CATSARTSGSTYEQYF
clone_size: .; cdr3_length: 14; v_call: TRBV28; d_call: .; j_call: TRBJ2-1; cdr3_nt: TGTGCCAGCAGTATTACCGGGACTCCAGTAGGGCAGTTCTTC; cdr3_aa: CASSITGTPVGQFF
clone_size: .; cdr3_length: 11; v_call: TRBV27; d_call: .; j_call: TRBJ2-3; cdr3_nt: TGTGCCACCCCCAGCAGGGATACGCAGTATTTT; cdr3_aa: CATPSRDTQYF
clone_size: .; cdr3_length: 12; v_call: TRBV5-1; d_call: .; j_call: TRBJ2-2; cdr3_nt: TGCGCCAGCAGCTTCGACACCGGGGAGCTGTTTTTT; cdr3_aa: CASSFDTGELFF
clone_size: once; cdr3_length: 11; v_call: TRBV29-1; d_call: .; j_call: TRBJ2-1; cdr3_nt: TGCAGCGTTGCCCTAGGCTATGAGCAGTTCTTC; cdr3_aa: CSVALGYEQFF
clone_size: once; cdr3_length: 16; v_call: TRBV25-1; d_call: .; j_call: TRBJ1-4; cdr3_nt: TGTGCCAGCAGTGATGATCTCAACCAGAGGAATGAAAAACTGTTTTTT; cdr3_aa: CASSDDLNQRNEKLFF
clone_size: .; cdr3_length: 15; v_call: TRBV9; d_call: TRBD2; j_call: TRBJ2-7; cdr3_nt: TGTGCCAGCAGCGTACAGACTAGCGGGAGGGACGAGCAGTACTTC; cdr3_aa: CASSVQTSGRDEQYF